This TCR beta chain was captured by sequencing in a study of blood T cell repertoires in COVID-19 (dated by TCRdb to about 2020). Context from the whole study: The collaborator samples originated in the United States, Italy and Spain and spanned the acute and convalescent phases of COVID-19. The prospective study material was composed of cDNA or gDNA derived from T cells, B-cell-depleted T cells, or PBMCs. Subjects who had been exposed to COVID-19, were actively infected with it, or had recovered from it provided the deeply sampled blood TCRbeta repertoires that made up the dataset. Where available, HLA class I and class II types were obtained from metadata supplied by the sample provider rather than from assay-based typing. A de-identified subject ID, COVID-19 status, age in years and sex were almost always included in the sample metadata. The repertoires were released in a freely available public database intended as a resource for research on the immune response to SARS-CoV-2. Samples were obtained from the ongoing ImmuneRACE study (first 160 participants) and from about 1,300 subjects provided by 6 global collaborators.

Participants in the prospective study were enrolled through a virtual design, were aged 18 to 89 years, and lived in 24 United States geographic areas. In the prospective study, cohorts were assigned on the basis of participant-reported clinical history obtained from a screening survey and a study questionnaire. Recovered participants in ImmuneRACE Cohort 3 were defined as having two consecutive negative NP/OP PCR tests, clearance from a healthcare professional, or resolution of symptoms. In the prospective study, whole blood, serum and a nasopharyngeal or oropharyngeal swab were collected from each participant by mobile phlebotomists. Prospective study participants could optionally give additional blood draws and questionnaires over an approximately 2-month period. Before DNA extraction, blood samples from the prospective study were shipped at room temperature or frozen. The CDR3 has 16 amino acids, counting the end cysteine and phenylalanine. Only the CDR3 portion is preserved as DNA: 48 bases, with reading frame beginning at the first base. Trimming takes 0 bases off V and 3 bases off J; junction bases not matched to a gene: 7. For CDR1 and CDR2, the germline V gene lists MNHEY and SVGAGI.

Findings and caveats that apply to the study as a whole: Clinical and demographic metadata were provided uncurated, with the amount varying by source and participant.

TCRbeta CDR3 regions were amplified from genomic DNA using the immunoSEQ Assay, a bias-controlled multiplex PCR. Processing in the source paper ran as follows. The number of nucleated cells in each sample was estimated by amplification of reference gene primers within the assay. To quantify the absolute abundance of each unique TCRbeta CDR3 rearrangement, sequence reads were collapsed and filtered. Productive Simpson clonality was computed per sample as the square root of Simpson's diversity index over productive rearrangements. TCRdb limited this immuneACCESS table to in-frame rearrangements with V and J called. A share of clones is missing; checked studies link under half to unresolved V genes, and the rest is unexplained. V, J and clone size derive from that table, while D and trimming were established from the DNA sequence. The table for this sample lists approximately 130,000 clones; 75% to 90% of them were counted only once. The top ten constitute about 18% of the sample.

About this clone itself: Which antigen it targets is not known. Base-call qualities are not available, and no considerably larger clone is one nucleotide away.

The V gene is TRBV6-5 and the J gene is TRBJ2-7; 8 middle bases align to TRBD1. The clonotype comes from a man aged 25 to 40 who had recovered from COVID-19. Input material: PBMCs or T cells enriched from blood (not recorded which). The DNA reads TGTGCCAGCAGTTACTCGTGGGGACAGGAATACTACGAGCAGTACTTC. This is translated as CASSYSWGQEYYEQYF.